This T cell receptor (beta chain) was documented in a study of graft-versus-host responses after intestinal transplantation. Across the study: Anti-thymocyte globulin induction was given to all recipients, followed by tacrolimus and steroids for 2 to 3 years.

Comments on this clone: No antigen is known for it.

Assay used: immunoSEQ multiplex PCR; TCRdb lists only in-frame clones, some missing. The sample carries 20,000 to 25,000 clones, roughly four fifths recorded once. Study-level results: The presence of high graft-versus-host to host-versus-graft clonal ratios in allografts characterized patients with graft-donor T cell macrochimerism. Peak circulating GvH clone levels were associated with early post-transplant HvG declines. Investigators detected GvH clones in recipient marrow, with some emerging earlier in ileum or blood.

The CDR3 length is 15 residues. Germline CDR1 reads LGHNA; CDR2 reads YSLEER. V was trimmed by 0 bases and J by 4 bases, leaving 13 bases between them. This sequence was found in a human donor who was the organ donor for an intestinal transplant. V usage is TRBV4-3 and J usage is TRBJ2-7; D unresolved. Material: unstimulated CD8+ T cells sorted from spleen or lymph node cells, obtained before transplant. DNA of the CDR3: TGCGCCAGCAGCCAAGATTCGGCAGTGTTTTACGAGCAGTACTTC. Protein: CASSQDSAVFYEQYF.